This TCR beta chain appears in the sequencing data of a study of T cell changes during pregnancy in multiple sclerosis. Libraries were prepared by immunoSEQ multiplex PCR; TCRdb keeps only in-frame clonotypes and omits some of them. This table has some 30,000 clones, over 80% appearing once. Per germline, CDR1 MNHEY and CDR2 SMNVEV (reference sequence). The germline V and J ends were trimmed by 5 bases and 4 bases, with 15 bases remaining between them. The CDR3 has 14 residues. The sequenced sample was CD8+ T cells from peripheral blood mononuclear cells, obtained before pregnancy. The sequence was obtained from a female donor with multiple sclerosis, enrolled in a pregnancy study. The chain recombines TRBV27 with TRBJ2-7; maybe TRBD2 (6 bases). CDR3 residues: CASSPDPGGYEQYF. The CDR3 DNA reads TGTGCCAGCAGTCCGGACCCAGGAGGGTACGAGCAGTACTTC.